Below are 27 T cell receptor beta chains sequenced from a single sample in a study of CD8 T cells in Susac syndrome. Random hexamers were used to reverse transcribe roughly 0.45 to 1 ug of RNA. MiXCR was run by TCRdb on the immunoSEQ multiplex PCR reads, yielding one entry per CDR3 protein. The sample includes roughly 300,000 distinct CDR3 sequences, 85% of them seen just once. Sequenced input: CD8+ T cells from PBMCs. The origin of the receptors is a human donor with multiple sclerosis.

V is TRBV6-4 and J is TRBJ2-3; 7 bases are a match to TRBD2. Trimming at V came to 2 bases and at J to 2 bases, leaving 4 bases not matched to a gene. The CDR3 sequence is 15 residues long. CDR1 and CDR2 from the germline V gene are MRHNA and SNTAGT. CDR3 residues: CASSDRAGATDTQYF. CDR3 nucleotide sequence: TGTGCCAGCAGTGACAGGGCGGGAGCCACAGATACGCAGTATTTT.

The J gene is TRBJ2-7, the V gene TRBV6-6; D assignment may be TRBD1 or TRBD2 (5 bases each). Germline V gives CDR1 MNHNY, CDR2 SVGAGI (reference sequence). This CDR3 is built from 13 residues. V was shortened by 11 bases and J by 5 bases, with 19 bases between the two germline ends. The CDR3 region has the DNA TGTGCCGGATCTTCAGGGCGGGTTAACGAGCAGTACTTC. It is translated as CAGSSGRVNEQYF.

J is TRBJ2-1 and V is TRBV20-1; 10 nucleotides agree with TRBD2. V trimming: 6 bases; J trimming: 4 bases; junction bases outside the gene matches: 9. Germline lookup yields CDR1 DFQATT and CDR2 SNEGSKA (reference sequence). The length of the CDR3 is 15 residues. CDR3 in amino acids: CSALLRTSGYNEQFF. CDR3 DNA sequence: TGCAGTGCCCTCCTTCGGACTAGCGGATACAATGAGCAGTTCTTC.

The rearrangement uses TRBV30 and TRBJ2-6; D gene unclear. Germline values: CDR1 GTSNPN, CDR2 SVGIG (reference sequence). The germline V and J ends were trimmed by 4 bases and 4 bases, with 17 bases remaining between them. There are 16 residues in the CDR3. The CDR3 here is CAWIPSPASGANVLTF. As DNA, the CDR3 is TGTGCCTGGATCCCCTCTCCTGCGTCCGGGGCCAACGTCCTGACTTTC.

The chain has TRBV27 and TRBJ2-5, with TRBD2 matching 12 bases. This CDR3 has 17 residues. V shed 4 bases and J 3 bases; nucleotides not matched to a gene: 9. From germline, CDR1 is MNHEY and CDR2 SMNVEV (reference sequence). The chain's CDR3 is CASSSQGLAGPEETQYF. The CDR3 bases are TGTGCCAGCAGTTCTCAAGGACTAGCGGGACCCGAAGAGACCCAGTACTTC.

The rearrangement uses TRBV5-1 and TRBJ2-7; the D gene is possibly TRBD1 (6 bases). CDR3 size: 14 residues. In germline, CDR1 is SGHRS, CDR2 YFSETQ. The V gene lost 0 bases and the J gene lost 4 bases, with 11 bases spanning the gap. For the CDR3, the DNA is TGCGCCAGCAGCTTGGGGCTGGACAGATACGAGCAGTACTTC. As protein: CASSLGLDRYEQYF.

The rearrangement links TRBV6-6 to TRBJ2-7; maybe TRBD2 (6 bases). Trimming removed 0 bases at V and 7 bases at J, with 13 bases between. The germline V gene has CDR1 MNHNY and CDR2 SVGAGI (reference sequence). CDR3 length: 14 residues. In nucleotides, the CDR3 is TGTGCCAGCAGTTACTCGAATCGGGGGTCGGAGCAGTACTTC. Translation: CASSYSNRGSEQYF.

This chain joins TRBV7-8 and TRBJ2-1; 10 positions agree with TRBD2. The V segment lost 1 base and the J segment 5 bases; nucleotides outside the gene matches: 8. The CDR3 spans 17 residues. Germline CDR1 is SGHVS and CDR2 is FQNEAQ. The CDR3 spells CASSLVATSGWHNEQFF. CDR3 bases: TGTGCCAGCAGCTTAGTTGCGACTAGCGGGTGGCACAATGAGCAGTTCTTC.

The rearrangement links TRBV27 to TRBJ2-7; TRBD1 matches 7 bases. The ends lost 3 bases at V and 0 bases at J; junction bases unmatched: 5. Looked up from germline, CDR1 is MNHEY and CDR2 is SMNVEV (reference sequence). The CDR3 loop spans 15 amino acids. This CDR3 is CASSFTGVASYEQYF. In DNA, the CDR3 is TGTGCCAGCAGTTTTACAGGGGTTGCCTCCTACGAGCAGTACTTC.

The chain links TRBV6-1 to TRBJ1-1, with unresolved D. Germline CDR1 and CDR2: MNHNS and SASEGT. This CDR3 has 13 residues. Trimming stripped 3 bases from V and 5 bases from J, with 10 bases between. CDR3 sequence: CASSDRLGTEAFF. In nucleotides, the CDR3 is TGTGCCAGCAGTGATCGTCTGGGTACTGAAGCTTTCTTT.

This chain links TRBV7-9 with TRBJ2-1; 9 positions match TRBD2. Germline loops: CDR1 SEHNR, CDR2 FQNEAQ (reference sequence). This CDR3 is built from 16 residues. J gave up 5 bases and V 5 bases, and 10 bases lay outside the gene matches. CDR3 nucleotide sequence: TGTGCCAGCAGCCCTCCGGGACTAGCAGATCACAATGAGCAGTTCTTC. Encoded protein: CASSPPGLADHNEQFF.

The chain recombines TRBV28 with TRBJ2-7, with 7 nucleotides matching TRBD2. This CDR3 is built from 14 residues. Germline CDR1 and CDR2: MDHEN and SYDVKM. V dropped 5 bases and J dropped 1; count of bases not matched to a gene: 5. CDR3 sequence (DNA): TGTGCCAGCAGTGCCATACTAGCGTCCTACGAGCAGTACTTC. Translating gives CASSAILASYEQYF.

The rearrangement joins TRBV4-1 to TRBJ2-7, with a possible D match to TRBD2 (5 bases). V lost 3 bases and J 5 bases, leaving 20 bases between the germline ends. Germline-derived CDR1 and CDR2 are MGHRA and YSYEKL. CDR3 size: 16 residues. Here the CDR3 reads CASSHPARDYLDEQYF. The CDR3 bases are TGCGCCAGCAGCCACCCAGCTCGCGACTATTTGGACGAGCAGTACTTC.

The V gene is TRBV9, the J gene TRBJ2-7, with 8 positions matching TRBD2. Germline CDR1 and CDR2: SGDLS and YYNGEE. CDR3 length: 13 amino acids. The V segment lost 3 bases and the J segment 7 bases; nucleotides outside the gene matches: 6. This CDR3 reads CASSGAGAWEQYF. For the CDR3, the DNA is TGTGCCAGCAGCGGAGCGGGGGCATGGGAGCAGTACTTC. Full variable domain (missing parts from reference TRBV9 and TRBJ2-7): DSGVTQTPKHLITATGQRVTLRCSPRSGDLSVYWYQQSLDQGLQFLIQYYNGEERAKGNILERFSAQQFPDLHSELNLSSLELGDSALYFCASSGAGAWEQYFGPGTRLTVT.

The gene calls are TRBV20-1 and TRBJ2-7, with 7 bases that match TRBD1. This CDR3 is built from 14 residues. Germline assignment: CDR1 DFQATT and CDR2 SNEGSKA (reference sequence). Unmatched junction bases numbered 11, after V lost 6 bases and J lost 3 bases. CDR3 in amino acids: CSARRTGANYEQYF. CDR3 bases: TGCAGTGCCAGGCGGACAGGAGCAAACTACGAGCAGTACTTC.

The V call is TRBV28, the J call TRBJ1-1, with 7 positions matching TRBD1. Germline values: CDR1 MDHEN, CDR2 SYDVKM. This CDR3 region has 13 residues. The V segment lost 2 bases and the J segment 6 bases; nucleotides outside the gene matches: 3. The CDR3 is CASSLDRVPEAFF. The CDR3 DNA sequence: TGTGCCAGCAGTTTAGACAGGGTCCCTGAAGCTTTCTTT. Complete variable domain (other parts from reference TRBV28 and TRBJ1-1): DVKVTQSSRYLVKRTGEKVFLECVQDMDHENMFWYRQDPGLGLRLIYFSYDVKMKEKGDIPEGYSVSREKKERFSLILESASTNQTSMYLCASSLDRVPEAFFGQGTRLTVV.

This clonotype was seen only once. The rearrangement links TRBV27 to TRBJ2-1; 7 bases match TRBD2. With V trimmed by 0 bases and J by 2 bases, 4 bases remained unmatched. There are 16 residues in the CDR3. Germline assignment: CDR1 MNHEY and CDR2 SMNVEV (reference sequence). The DNA for the CDR3 is TGTGCCAGCAGTTTATCGGGGCTAGCGGCCTACAATGAGCAGTTCTTC. Translated: CASSLSGLAAYNEQFF.

The V and J genes are TRBV12-5 and TRBJ1-1; no reliable D call. Per the germline V gene, CDR1 is LGHNT and CDR2 is FRNRAP. The V end was cut by 4 bases, the J end by 4 bases, with 7 bases between. The CDR3 has 12 residues. The CDR3 loop is CASGWVGTEAFF. The CDR3 DNA sequence: TGTGCTAGTGGTTGGGTGGGCACTGAAGCTTTCTTT.

The chain combines TRBV27 with TRBJ1-2; D is unclear. CDR1 MNHEY and CDR2 SMNVEV come from the germline V gene (reference sequence). Trimming left V 5 bases short and J 1 base short, with 14 bases between. The CDR3 is 15 amino acids. CDR3 region: CASSARLKSNYGYTF. The CDR3 DNA sequence: TGTGCCAGCAGTGCTCGACTAAAGAGTAACTATGGCTACACCTTC.

The V call is TRBV4-1, the J call TRBJ2-1, with TRBD2 as a possible D gene (5 bases). The CDR3 covers 17 residues. The V gene's germline CDR1 is MGHRA and CDR2 YSYEKL. Trimming shortened V by 3 bases and J by 6 bases, and 21 bases separated the two germline ends. The CDR3 loop is CASSHPLHSSAGNEQFF. The DNA of the CDR3 is TGCGCCAGCAGCCACCCTCTACACTCCTCGGCGGGCAATGAGCAGTTCTTC.

The chain joins TRBV29-1 to TRBJ2-7, with 14 bases aligning to TRBD2. J gave up 2 bases and V 1 base, and 7 bases lay outside the gene matches. This CDR3 has 17 amino acids. In germline, CDR1 is SQVTM, CDR2 ANQGSEA. The CDR3 sequence: CSVEATSGRAATYEQYF. In nucleotides, the CDR3 is TGCAGCGTTGAAGCGACTAGCGGGAGGGCCGCTACCTACGAGCAGTACTTC.

This chain connects TRBV30 to TRBJ2-7; D is uncertain. CDR3 size: 14 residues. The V end lost 2 bases, the J end lost 6 bases, and 17 bases lay between the germline ends. Germline V lookup: CDR1 GTSNPN, CDR2 SVGIG (reference sequence). CDR3 amino acids: CAWSKNGDPFEQYF. The DNA for the CDR3 is TGTGCCTGGAGTAAAAATGGGGATCCCTTCGAGCAGTACTTC. The complete variable domain, with remaining parts taken from reference TRBV30 and TRBJ2-7, reads SQTIHQWPATLVQPVGSPLSLECTVEGTSNPNLYWYRQAAGRGLQLLFYSVGIGQISSEVPQNLSASRPQDRQFILSSKKLLLSDSGFYLCAWSKNGDPFEQYFGPGTRLTVT.

The V gene is TRBV27, the J gene TRBJ2-1; D is possibly TRBD1 (5 bases). The V end lost 5 bases, the J end lost 7 bases, and 12 bases lay between the germline ends. Germline loops: CDR1 MNHEY, CDR2 SMNVEV (reference sequence). This CDR3 is 13 amino acids long. In DNA form, the CDR3 reads TGTGCCAGCAGTATCGCTAGGGGTAATGAGCAGTTCTTC. This gives the protein CASSIARGNEQFF.

V and J are TRBV6-5 and TRBJ1-1, with a tentative D call TRBD1 (5 bases). Trimming stripped 8 bases from V and 0 bases from J, with 13 bases between. The CDR3 consists of 14 residues. Per germline, CDR1 MNHEY and CDR2 SVGAGI. CDR3 sequence reads: CASCGTSLNTEAFF. In nucleotides, the CDR3 is TGTGCCAGCTGCGGGACGTCCTTGAACACTGAAGCTTTCTTT.

The CDR3 region is CSVELNGNTIYF. CDR3 coding DNA: TGCAGCGTTGAACTAAACGGAAACACCATATATTTT. V usage is TRBV29-1 and J usage is TRBJ1-3; D gene uncertain. The germline V gene encodes CDR1 SQVTM and CDR2 ANQGSEA. The CDR3 totals 12 residues. With 2 bases removed from V and 4 bases from J, the gap between germline ends came to 6 bases.

The chain is built from TRBV27 and TRBJ1-1; 12 nucleotides match TRBD1. Unmatched junction bases numbered 1, after V lost 2 bases and J lost 6 bases. The germline V gene encodes CDR1 MNHEY and CDR2 SMNVEV (reference sequence). The CDR3 spans 14 residues. The CDR3 protein is CASSLGTGGPEAFF. Here the CDR3 DNA reads TGTGCCAGCAGTTTAGGGACAGGGGGCCCTGAAGCTTTCTTT.

The chain joins TRBV27 to TRBJ1-4; 8 nucleotides line up with TRBD1. This CDR3 has 14 residues. Germline V gene lookup returns CDR1 MNHEY and CDR2 SMNVEV (reference sequence). The trim removed 4 bases at V and 7 bases at J, leaving 5 bases unmatched. This CDR3 reads CASSWTGSAEKLFF. As DNA, the CDR3 is TGTGCCAGCAGTTGGACAGGGTCTGCTGAAAAACTGTTTTTT.